The 5 T cell receptor beta chains reported below all come from one sample, sequenced in a study of cytomegalovirus exposure and HLA in healthy donors. It was with 60 Vbeta and 13 Jbeta primers that the PCR ran. Here immunoSEQ multiplex PCR was the method, and the copy in TCRdb shows in-frame clones only, minus some. The table records under 200,000 clones, less than 90% of them present only once. The specimen sequenced was PBMCs. The receptors stem from a boy aged 5-17 years in good health and CMV-seronegative.

V gene TRBV5-4 combines with J gene TRBJ2-1; 9 nucleotides agree with TRBD2. The germline CDR1 and CDR2 sequences are SGHNT and YYREEE (reference sequence). The length of the CDR3 is 13 residues. Unmatched junction bases numbered 4, after V lost 9 bases and J lost 3 bases. CDR3 protein: CANGGGGYNEQFF. The CDR3 DNA reads TGTGCCAATGGCGGGGGGGGCTACAATGAGCAGTTCTTC.

The chain joins TRBV27 to TRBJ2-2; 9 bases fit TRBD2. Germline V gene data show CDR1 as MNHEY and CDR2 as SMNVEV (reference sequence). This CDR3 region has 17 residues. The junction had 12 bases not matched to a gene; V was cut back by 5 bases and J by 5 bases. The CDR3 sequence: CASSPVGGRALTGELFF. Here the CDR3 DNA reads TGTGCCAGCAGTCCCGTCGGCGGGAGGGCCTTGACCGGGGAGCTGTTTTTT.

This clone was counted a few times. J is TRBJ2-1 and V is TRBV9; a possible D gene is TRBD2 (5 bases). Looked up from germline, CDR1 is SGDLS and CDR2 is YYNGEE. The CDR3 loop spans 15 amino acids. V dropped 3 bases and J dropped 2 bases, with 12 bases sitting between them. This CDR3 reads CASSEADGAYNEQFF. The CDR3 DNA sequence: TGTGCCAGCAGCGAGGCGGACGGGGCCTACAATGAGCAGTTCTTC.

V gene TRBV30 combines with J gene TRBJ1-2, with TRBD1 identical over 9 bases. Germline V gene data show CDR1 as GTSNPN and CDR2 as SVGIG (reference sequence). With 5 bases clipped from V and 4 bases from J, the junction kept 5 bases outside the gene matches. The CDR3 has 13 amino acids. CDR3 in amino acids: CAWFTTGGYGYTF. The CDR3 coding sequence is TGTGCCTGGTTTACGACAGGGGGCTATGGCTACACCTTC. Filled out from reference TRBV30 and TRBJ1-2, the complete variable domain reads SQTIHQWPATLVQPVGSPLSLECTVEGTSNPNLYWYRQAAGRGLQLLFYSVGIGQISSEVPQNLSASRPQDRQFILSSKKLLLSDSGFYLCAWFTTGGYGYTFGSGTRLTVV.

V and J are TRBV6-5 and TRBJ2-3; D uncertain. Germline assignment: CDR1 MNHEY and CDR2 SVGAGI. The V and J ends lost 7 bases and 1 base respectively, with 12 bases between them. The CDR3 loop spans 14 amino acids. CDR3 region: CASNRRQGTDTQYF. The CDR3 nucleotides are TGTGCCAGCAACCGTCGGCAGGGCACAGATACGCAGTATTTT.